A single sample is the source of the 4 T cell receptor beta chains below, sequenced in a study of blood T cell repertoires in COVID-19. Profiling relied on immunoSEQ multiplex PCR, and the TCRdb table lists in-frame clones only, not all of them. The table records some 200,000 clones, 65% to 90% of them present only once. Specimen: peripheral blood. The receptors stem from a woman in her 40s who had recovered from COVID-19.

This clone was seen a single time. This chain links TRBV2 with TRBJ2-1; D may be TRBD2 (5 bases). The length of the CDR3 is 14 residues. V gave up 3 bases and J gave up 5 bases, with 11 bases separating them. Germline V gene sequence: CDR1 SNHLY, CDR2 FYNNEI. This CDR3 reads CASSERSGDNEQFF. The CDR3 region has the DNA TGTGCCAGCAGTGAGAGGTCCGGGGACAATGAGCAGTTCTTC.

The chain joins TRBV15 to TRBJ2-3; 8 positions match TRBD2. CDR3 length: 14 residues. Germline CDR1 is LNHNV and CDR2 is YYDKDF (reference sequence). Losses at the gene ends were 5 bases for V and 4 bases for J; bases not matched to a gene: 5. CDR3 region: CATSSGGGADTQYF. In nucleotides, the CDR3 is TGTGCCACCAGCTCCGGGGGGGGCGCAGATACGCAGTATTTT.

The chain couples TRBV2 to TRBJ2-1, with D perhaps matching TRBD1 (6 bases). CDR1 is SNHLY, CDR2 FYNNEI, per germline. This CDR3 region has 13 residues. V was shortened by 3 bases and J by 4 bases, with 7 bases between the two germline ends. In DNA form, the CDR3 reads TGTGCCAGCAGTGATACAGGGTACAATGAGCAGTTCTTC. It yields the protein CASSDTGYNEQFF.

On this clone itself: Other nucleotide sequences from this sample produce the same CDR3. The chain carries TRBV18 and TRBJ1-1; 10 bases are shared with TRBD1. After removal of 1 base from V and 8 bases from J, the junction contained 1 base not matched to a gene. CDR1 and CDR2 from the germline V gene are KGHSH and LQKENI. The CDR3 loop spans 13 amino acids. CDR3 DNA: TGTGCCAGCTCACCACGGGACAGGGGCGAAGCTTTCTTT. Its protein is CASSPRDRGEAFF.